This T cell receptor (beta chain) was captured in a study of blood T cell repertoires in COVID-19. Study-wide context: Spain, Italy and the United States supplied samples that represented acute and convalescent COVID-19. From T cells, B-cell-depleted T cells, or PBMCs came the material, which was cDNA or gDNA.

Germline loops: CDR1 GTSNPN, CDR2 SVGIG (reference sequence). V dropped 1 base and J dropped 8 bases, with 8 bases sitting between them. This CDR3 region has 12 residues. Original handling: By means of reference gene primer amplification, nucleated cell counts were estimated. Sequenced by immunoSEQ multiplex PCR; TCRdb stores in-frame clones only, minus some. D and trimming were read from the DNA, whereas the V and J calls and clone size are those reported in that table. The data contain about 89,000 clones, 70% to 85% of them singletons. The receptor comes from an older man with acute or convalescent COVID-19. The gene calls are TRBV30 and TRBJ1-4, with unresolved D. The sequenced sample was peripheral blood. CDR3 amino acids: CAWSARGEKLFF. The DNA of the CDR3 is TGTGCCTGGAGTGCTCGGGGAGAAAAACTGTTTTTT.